A single sample is the source of the 19 T cell receptor beta chains below, sequenced in a study of T cell responses to AZD1222 COVID-19 vaccine (dated by TCRdb to about 2021). The method behind the library was the immunoSEQ multiplex PCR assay. Imported from immuneACCESS, the table was reduced by TCRdb to in-frame sequences with V and J called. These copies leave out some clones; in studies compared against another copy, an unresolved V gene accounts for under half, and the cause of the remainder is not known. The sample includes 85,000 to 95,000 clones, with around nine tenths observed a single time. More than 5% of the sample is taken by the ten largest. What the time point label conveys for this sample: about 28 days (+/-7) after the second vaccine dose. Here the sequenced sample was peripheral blood, taken 28 days after the second AZD1222 dose. The receptors were gathered from an adult who received the AZD1222 COVID-19 vaccine.

The gene calls are TRBV30 and TRBJ2-7; TRBD1 might be the D (5 bases). CDR1 and CDR2 from the germline V gene are GTSNPN and SVGIG (reference sequence). V lost 1 base, J lost 3 bases, and 13 bases lay in between. The CDR3 spans 14 residues. The CDR3 spells CAWSGAGIRYEQYF. CDR3 DNA: TGTGCCTGGAGTGGGGCAGGGATCCGCTACGAGCAGTACTTC.

This chain links TRBV7-9 with TRBJ2-2; the D gene is possibly TRBD2 (5 bases). CDR1 and CDR2 (germline): SEHNR, FQNEAQ (reference sequence). V lost 2 bases and J lost 5, with 9 bases in between. This CDR3 is built from 14 residues. The CDR3 bases are TGTGCCAGCAGCTTAACACGGGGAACCGGGGAGCTGTTTTTT. Encoded protein: CASSLTRGTGELFF.

Points on this clone: The same CDR3 is also encoded by other DNA sequences in this sample. Written as DNA, the CDR3 is TGTGCCAGCAGCTTCGAGGGCAATCAGCCCCAGCATTTT. Translating it yields CASSFEGNQPQHF. This chain uses TRBV5-4 with TRBJ1-5; no reliable D call. Trimming left V 2 bases short and J 2 bases short, with 5 bases between. CDR1 SGHNT and CDR2 YYREEE come from the germline V gene (reference sequence). CDR3 length: 13 amino acids.

The chain is built from TRBV5-6 and TRBJ1-5; D gene uncertain. Trimming removed 4 bases at V and 4 bases at J, with 3 bases between. The germline V gene has CDR1 SGHDT and CDR2 YYEEEE. The CDR3 covers 11 residues. The DNA for the CDR3 is TGTGCCAGCAGCAATAATCAGCCCCAGCATTTT. This codes for CASSNNQPQHF.

The gene calls are TRBV7-3 and TRBJ1-1, with 11 bases that match TRBD1. The CDR3 runs to 17 residues. The V segment lost 5 bases and the J segment 0 bases; nucleotides outside the gene matches: 8. The germline gives CDR1 SGHTA, CDR2 FQGTGA. The CDR3, as DNA: TGTGCCAGCAGCCGCGGGGACAGGGGGTTCATGAACACTGAAGCTTTCTTT. It encodes CASSRGDRGFMNTEAFF.

The CDR3 loop reads CASASGGAGEQETQYF. The CDR3 coding sequence is TGTGCCAGCGCCAGCGGGGGGGCAGGGGAACAAGAGACCCAGTACTTC. This rearrangement joins TRBV11-3 to TRBJ2-5; TRBD2 agrees at 10 bases. The CDR3 totals 16 residues. Looked up from germline, CDR1 is SGHNT and CDR2 is YENEEA. V trimming: 8 bases; J trimming: 2 bases; junction bases outside the gene matches: 11.

This sequence joins TRBV6-5 and TRBJ1-2, with D possibly matching TRBD1 (5 bases). There are 16 residues in the CDR3. Trimming stripped 0 bases from V and 4 bases from J, with 15 bases between. CDR1 and CDR2 (germline): MNHEY, SVGAGI. The CDR3: CASSYSTALIPYGYTF. The CDR3 DNA is TGTGCCAGCAGTTACTCGACAGCTTTAATTCCCTATGGCTACACCTTC.

CDR3 protein: CASSPGTFYNSPLHF. For the CDR3, the DNA is TGTGCCAGCAGTCCCGGGACGTTTTATAATTCACCCCTCCACTTT. The V call is TRBV5-4, the J call TRBJ1-6, with a tentative D call TRBD1 (5 bases). Looked up from germline, CDR1 is SGHNT and CDR2 is YYREEE (reference sequence). The CDR3 sequence is 15 residues long. V was shortened by 5 bases and J by 4 bases, with 13 bases between the two germline ends.

This sequence joins TRBV30 and TRBJ2-1; D perhaps matches TRBD2 (6 bases). CDR1 and CDR2 from the germline V gene are GTSNPN and SVGIG (reference sequence). The ends were cut back, 4 bases at V and 6 bases at J, with 10 bases in the middle. The CDR3 length is 12 residues. CDR3 DNA sequence: TGTGCCTGGAAGGCCGGGGGCAATGAGCAGTTCTTC. Encoded protein: CAWKAGGNEQFF.

V usage is TRBV5-1 and J usage is TRBJ1-1, with D unresolved. Per the germline V gene, CDR1 is SGHRS and CDR2 is YFSETQ. The CDR3 runs 15 residues. With 4 bases removed from V and 4 bases from J, the gap between germline ends came to 17 bases. The CDR3 nucleotides are TGCGCCAGCAGCGACCAATACGGGTCGGGCACTGAAGCTTTCTTT. Translating gives CASSDQYGSGTEAFF. Based on the CDR3 plus reference TRBV5-1 and TRBJ1-1, the full variable domain is KAGVTQTPRYLIKTRGQQVTLSCSPISGHRSVSWYQQTPGQGLQFLFEYFSETQRNKGNFPGRFSGRQFSNSRSEMNVSTLELGDSALYLCASSDQYGSGTEAFFGQGTRLTVV.

V usage is TRBV4-3 and J usage is TRBJ1-2, with D perhaps matching TRBD1 (5 bases). There are 12 residues in the CDR3. Germline V lookup: CDR1 LGHNA, CDR2 YSLEER. The V and J ends lost 1 base and 5 bases respectively, with 5 bases between them. CDR3 in DNA: TGCGCCAGCAGCCAAGCAGGGTATGGCTACACCTTC. Protein: CASSQAGYGYTF.

V gene TRBV11-1 combines with J gene TRBJ1-1; tentative D call: TRBD1 (6 bases). The V end lost 3 bases, the J end lost 8 bases, and 13 bases lay between the germline ends. The CDR3 is made up of 13 amino acids. In germline, CDR1 is SGHAT, CDR2 FQDESV (reference sequence). CDR3 region: CASSFGGRGEAFF. CDR3 nucleotides: TGTGCCAGCAGCTTCGGGGGCCGCGGGGAAGCTTTCTTT.

The V and J genes are TRBV14 and TRBJ1-5, with 8 nucleotides matching TRBD1. Germline V gene lookup returns CDR1 SGHDN and CDR2 FVKESK. Trimming took 3 bases from V and 0 from J; bases not matched to a gene: 10. CDR3 length: 18 residues. The CDR3 sequence is CASSHATGTGYSNQPQHF. In DNA, the CDR3 is TGTGCCAGCAGCCACGCAACCGGGACAGGATATAGCAATCAGCCCCAGCATTTT.

This rearrangement joins TRBV7-2 to TRBJ1-1; no clear D. Germline values: CDR1 SGHTA, CDR2 FQGNSA. The CDR3 runs to 14 residues. Trimming removed 2 bases at V and 1 base at J, with 8 bases between. CDR3 in amino acids: CASSLSTRNTEAFF. In DNA form, the CDR3 reads TGTGCCAGCAGCTTATCTACGAGGAACACTGAAGCTTTCTTT.

There are a few counts of this clone. The genes are TRBV2 and TRBJ1-3, with 7 bases aligning to TRBD1. Trimming cost V 5 bases and J 4 bases; bases outside gene matches: 5. Germline V gene data show CDR1 as SNHLY and CDR2 as FYNNEI. The CDR3 contains 14 residues. CDR3 coding DNA: TGTGCCAGCAGTACAGGGGTCAGGGGAAACACCATATATTTT. Residues: CASSTGVRGNTIYF. The variable domain in full, completed from reference TRBV2 and TRBJ1-3, reads EPEVTQTPSHQVTQMGQEVILRCVPISNHLYFYWYRQILGQKVEFLVSFYNNEISEKSEIFDDQFSVERPDGSNFTLKIRSTKLEDSAMYFCASSTGVRGNTIYFGEGSWLTVV.

J is TRBJ2-1 and V is TRBV11-3; D is unresolved. Trimming removed 5 bases from V and 1 base from J, with 18 bases in between. In germline, CDR1 is SGHNT, CDR2 YENEEA. This CDR3 is built from 17 residues. As DNA, the CDR3 is TGTGCCAGCAGCACCCCTCTCCCCGCTAAATCCTACAATGAGCAGTTCTTC. Amino acids: CASSTPLPAKSYNEQFF.

This clone was observed once. The CDR3 spells CASRSGTGVMSPLHF. In DNA form, the CDR3 reads TGTGCCAGCAGATCGGGGACGGGCGTCATGTCACCCCTCCACTTT. The chain uses TRBV7-2 and TRBJ1-6, with a possible D match to TRBD1 (5 bases). In germline, CDR1 is SGHTA, CDR2 FQGNSA. Trimming stripped 6 bases from V and 10 bases from J, with 19 bases between. The CDR3 is 15 residues long.

CDR3 sequence (DNA): TGTGCCAGCAGGGCAGGGGAGGTTCCGGGTCAGCCCCAGCATTTT. Translation: CASRAGEVPGQPQHF. The chain combines TRBV2 with TRBJ1-5; D may be TRBD1 (6 bases). The germline gives CDR1 SNHLY, CDR2 FYNNEI. The length of the CDR3 is 15 residues. Trimming stripped 6 bases from V and 6 bases from J, with 18 bases between.

The chain has TRBV14 and TRBJ1-3; TRBD1 matches at 7 bases. This CDR3 has 14 amino acids. V was pared by 4 bases and J by 0 bases, with 0 bases of the junction left unmatched. Germline V gene data show CDR1 as SGHDN and CDR2 as FVKESK. In DNA form, the CDR3 reads TGTGCCAGCAGCCGGACAGGCTCTGGAAACACCATATATTTT. Residues: CASSRTGSGNTIYF.